A selection of T cell receptor beta chains follows, all from one sample in a study of blood T cell repertoires in COVID-19. The protocol was immunoSEQ multiplex PCR, while the TCRdb copy is restricted to in-frame clones and leaves out a portion. The data show some 120,000 clones, with around nine tenths seen just once and 0.7% to 0.9% held by the top ten. Material for sequencing was peripheral blood. All receptors derive from a woman in her forties or fifties with active or convalescent COVID-19. CDR3s include the opening cysteine and the closing phenylalanine or tryptophan. A D gene is named only where the DNA matches it firmly. Clone size appears in some rows only: once, few, many, or a class for an expanded clone.

abundance: -
d_gene: -
j_gene: TRBJ2-3
v_gene: TRBV2
CDR3nt: TGTGCCAGCAGTGGACTGGTGAGCACAGATACGCAGTATTTT
CDR3aa: CASSGLVSTDTQYF

abundance: -
d_gene: TRBD1
j_gene: TRBJ1-6
v_gene: TRBV6-5
CDR3nt: TGTGCCAGCAGCGCTACAGGGGTGGAAAATTCACCCCTCCACTTT
CDR3aa: CASSATGVENSPLHF

abundance: once
d_gene: -
j_gene: TRBJ1-5
v_gene: TRBV6-5
CDR3nt: TGTGCCAGCAGAGTACGGTTGGATCAGCCCCAGCATTTT
CDR3aa: CASRVRLDQPQHF

abundance: once
d_gene: -
j_gene: TRBJ2-7
v_gene: TRBV18
CDR3nt: TGTGCCAGCTCACCCCCCGGACTTCCCTACGAGCAGTACTTC
CDR3aa: CASSPPGLPYEQYF

abundance: -
d_gene: TRBD1
j_gene: TRBJ1-4
v_gene: TRBV28
CDR3nt: TGTGCCAGCAGATACAGGGGGTTCGTAACTAATGAAAAACTGTTTTTT
CDR3aa: CASRYRGFVTNEKLFF

abundance: -
d_gene: -
j_gene: TRBJ2-2
v_gene: TRBV10-3
CDR3nt: TGTGCCATCAGTGAATTCATGACCGGGGAGCTGTTTTTT
CDR3aa: CAISEFMTGELFF

abundance: -
d_gene: TRBD1
j_gene: TRBJ1-2
v_gene: TRBV6-5
CDR3nt: TGTGCCAGCAGTCCTCCCGGGACAGTAGTTTCCGGCTACACCTTC
CDR3aa: CASSPPGTVVSGYTF

abundance: -
d_gene: -
j_gene: TRBJ2-1
v_gene: TRBV20-1
CDR3nt: TGCAGTGCTAGTATCCGAGACAATGAGCAGTTCTTC
CDR3aa: CSASIRDNEQFF

abundance: -
d_gene: -
j_gene: TRBJ1-6
v_gene: TRBV5-1
CDR3nt: TGCGCCAGCAGCTTGAACAGGGCGGAATCACCCCTCCACTTT
CDR3aa: CASSLNRAESPLHF

abundance: -
d_gene: -
j_gene: TRBJ1-5
v_gene: TRBV27
CDR3nt: TGTGCCAGCAGCAGGGATAGCAATCAGCCCCAGCATTTT
CDR3aa: CASSRDSNQPQHF

abundance: -
d_gene: TRBD1
j_gene: TRBJ2-7
v_gene: TRBV19
CDR3nt: TGTGCCAGTAGTCCGGCGGGACAGGGGGCCTTTTACGAGCAGTACTTC
CDR3aa: CASSPAGQGAFYEQYF

abundance: -
d_gene: TRBD2
j_gene: TRBJ2-5
v_gene: TRBV7-3
CDR3nt: TGTGCCAGCAGCTTAAACCCCTGGACTAGCGGGAGTAGTATCGCAAAGACCCAGTACTTC
CDR3aa: CASSLNPWTSGSSIAKTQYF

abundance: -
d_gene: TRBD2
j_gene: TRBJ2-7
v_gene: TRBV7-3
CDR3nt: TGTGCCAGCAGCTCTTTAGCGGGAGCAACTTCCGAGCAGTACTTC
CDR3aa: CASSSLAGATSEQYF

abundance: -
d_gene: TRBD2
j_gene: TRBJ2-5
v_gene: TRBV28
CDR3nt: TGTGCCAGCAGGGGCGGGAGGCGGCGAGAGACCCAGTACTTC
CDR3aa: CASRGGRRRETQYF